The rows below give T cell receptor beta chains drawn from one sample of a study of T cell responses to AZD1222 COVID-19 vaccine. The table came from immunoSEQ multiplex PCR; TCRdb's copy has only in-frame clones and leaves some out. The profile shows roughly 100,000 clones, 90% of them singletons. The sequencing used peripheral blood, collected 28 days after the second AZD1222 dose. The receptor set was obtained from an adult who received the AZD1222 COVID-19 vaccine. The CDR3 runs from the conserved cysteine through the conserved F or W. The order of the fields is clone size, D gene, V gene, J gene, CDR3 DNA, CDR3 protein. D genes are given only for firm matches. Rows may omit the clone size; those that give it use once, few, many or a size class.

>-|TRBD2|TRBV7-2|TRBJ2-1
TGTGCCAGCAGCCAAGGCGGGACTAACAATGAGCAGTTCTTC
CASSQGGTNNEQFF
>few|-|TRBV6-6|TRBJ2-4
TGTGCCAGCAGCCGAAATCTCCCAGGCGCAGGGGGGGACATTCAGTACTTC
CASSRNLPGAGGDIQYF
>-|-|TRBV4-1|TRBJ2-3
TGCGCCGCCCGCGGGGCGGAAGATACGCAGTATTTT
CAARGAEDTQYF
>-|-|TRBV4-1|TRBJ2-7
TGCGCCAGCAGCCAATGGAGTACGCTGGATTACGAGCAGTACTTC
CASSQWSTLDYEQYF
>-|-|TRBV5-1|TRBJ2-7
TGCGCCAGCAGTACTGCTAGCTCCTACGAGCAGTACTTC
CASSTASSYEQYF
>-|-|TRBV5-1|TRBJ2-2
TGCGCCAGCAGCTTGGACAGGGAGGGGTACACCGGGGAGCTGTTTTTT
CASSLDREGYTGELFF
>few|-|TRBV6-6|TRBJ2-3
TGTGCCAGCAAAAGGTCGCTAGCGTTTGGTGATACGCAGTATTTT
CASKRSLAFGDTQYF
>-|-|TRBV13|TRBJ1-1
TGTGCCAGCAGCTTAGGAAGGGGGGCCAACACTGAAGCTTTCTTT
CASSLGRGANTEAFF
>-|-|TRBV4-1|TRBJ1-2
TGCGCCAGCAGCCAACCAAGGCGGGGGATAGCTAACTATGGCTACACCTTC
CASSQPRRGIANYGYTF
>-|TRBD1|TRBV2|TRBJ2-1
TGTGCCAGCAGGGACAGGACAGGGGTTAGGAACAATGAGCAGTTCTTC
CASRDRTGVRNNEQFF
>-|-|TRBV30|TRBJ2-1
TGTGCCTGGAATCGGGTTTACTCCTACAATGAGCAGTTCTTC
CAWNRVYSYNEQFF
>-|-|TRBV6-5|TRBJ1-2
TGTGCCAGCAGTAGAAACAACTATGGCTACACCTTC
CASSRNNYGYTF
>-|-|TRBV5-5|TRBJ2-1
TGTGCCAGCAGCCCAAACGTCCCCCGAGTGAACAATGAGCAGTTCTTC
CASSPNVPRVNNEQFF
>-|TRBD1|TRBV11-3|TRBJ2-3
TGTGCCAGCTCGCGGACAGGGGGGCCAGATACGCAGTATTTT
CASSRTGGPDTQYF
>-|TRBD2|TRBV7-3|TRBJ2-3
TGTGCCAGCAGCTTATCAAGCGGGGGTCGGAATACGCAGTATTTT
CASSLSSGGRNTQYF
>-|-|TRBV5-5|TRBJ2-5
TGTGCCAGCAGCCCGGACCGCCGAGGTAAAGAGACCCAGTACTTC
CASSPDRRGKETQYF
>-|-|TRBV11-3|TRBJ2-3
TGTGCCAGCAGCCCCGGGGTCGGATCCACAGATACGCAGTATTTT
CASSPGVGSTDTQYF
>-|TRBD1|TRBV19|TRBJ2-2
TGTGCCAGTAGTCATGGGACAGTCAACACCGGGGAGCTGTTTTTT
CASSHGTVNTGELFF
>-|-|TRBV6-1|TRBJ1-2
TGTGCCAGCAGTGAACCCCCCCCACTACGTACAGCGTTGGGCTACACCTTC
CASSEPPPLRTALGYTF
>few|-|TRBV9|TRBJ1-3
TGTGCCAGCAGCGCCGAACGACAGGGAAACACCATATATTTT
CASSAERQGNTIYF
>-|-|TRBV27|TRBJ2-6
TGTGCCAGCAGTCCGCAGGGGTCTGGGGCCAACGTCCTGACTTTC
CASSPQGSGANVLTF
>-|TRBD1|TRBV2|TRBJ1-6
TGTGCCAGCAGTGGGGGACAGGCCAATTCACCCCTCCACTTT
CASSGGQANSPLHF
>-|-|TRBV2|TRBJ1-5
TGTGCCAGCAGTTTGGCAGAGCTGGTGATACGCAATCAGCCCCAGCATTTT
CASSLAELVIRNQPQHF
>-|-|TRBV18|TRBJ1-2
TGTGCCAGCTCACCAAGGTCACAGCAGGACAGCGGCTACACCTTC
CASSPRSQQDSGYTF